This T cell receptor (beta chain) emerged from a study of T cells after yellow fever vaccination. This clonotype was seen ten or more times. Its antigen is unidentified. Study-wide results and caveats: Most primary-vaccination clones recurred post-booster (around 95% CD4, 88% CD8). Peaking on day 5 versus 15, the secondary response was faster but weaker.

This CDR3 has 14 residues. Unmatched junction bases numbered 4, after V lost 4 bases and J lost 5 bases. As TCR cDNA was made by 5'RACE template switching, a universal primer site and UMIs were added. TCRdb processed the 5' RACE reads anew with MiXCR; each CDR3 protein has one entry. The sample has approximately 300,000 distinct CDR3 sequences, around 7% seen once; the top ten hold roughly 19%. The V and J genes are TRBV12-3 or TRBV12-4 and TRBJ2-5; 10 positions agree with TRBD1. The receptor was isolated from a man between 18 and 29 years old who received the YFV17D yellow fever vaccine. This material consisted of PBMCs, taken approximately 47 days after the first yellow fever vaccination. The DNA of the CDR3 is TGTGCCAGCAGTTCGACAGGGGGCGCGGAGACCCAGTACTTC. Residues: CASSSTGGAETQYF.